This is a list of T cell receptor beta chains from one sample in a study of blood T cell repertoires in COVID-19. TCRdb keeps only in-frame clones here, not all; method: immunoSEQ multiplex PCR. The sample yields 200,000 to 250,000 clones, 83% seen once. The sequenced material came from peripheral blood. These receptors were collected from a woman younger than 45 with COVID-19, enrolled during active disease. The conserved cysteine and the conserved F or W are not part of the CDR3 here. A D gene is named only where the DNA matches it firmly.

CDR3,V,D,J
ASTPAATNTGELF,TRBV11-2,-,TRBJ2-2
ASSLTGLAGYNEQF,TRBV5-1,TRBD2,TRBJ2-1
ASSSGQGLPKSGANVLT,TRBV3-1/TRBV3-2,TRBD1,TRBJ2-6
ASSKRLAGFNEQF,TRBV19,TRBD2,TRBJ2-1
ASSVGLRGQGIYEQY,TRBV9,TRBD1,TRBJ2-7
ASSELAGLQETQY,TRBV2,TRBD2,TRBJ2-5
ASSLAPPEDNSPLH,TRBV5-4,-,TRBJ1-6
ASSYRDSLYEQY,TRBV7-2,-,TRBJ2-7
ASSESGVAKNIQY,TRBV10-1,-,TRBJ2-4
ASSIRPDRGTGNTIY,TRBV19,TRBD1,TRBJ1-3
ASSEVGQGASNSPLH,TRBV2,TRBD1,TRBJ1-6
ASSPSEGGTYEQY,TRBV11-3,-,TRBJ2-7
ASSQGQGADTQY,TRBV5-6,TRBD1,TRBJ2-3
ASSQDLGVYT,TRBV4-1,-,TRBJ1-2
ASSSVGGFTDTQY,TRBV28,-,TRBJ2-3
ASSSRGGRGYT,TRBV7-2,TRBD1,TRBJ1-2
ASSNRQSNQPQH,TRBV19,-,TRBJ1-5
ASSRQPNQPQH,TRBV6-5,-,TRBJ1-5
ATSHREYGYT,TRBV6-5,-,TRBJ1-2
ASSPGMRATNEKLF,TRBV5-1,-,TRBJ1-4
AWGTGEEQY,TRBV30,TRBD1,TRBJ2-7
ATSDNQGYPDQPQH,TRBV24-1,-,TRBJ1-5
AWSGTSEYYEQY,TRBV30,TRBD2,TRBJ2-7
ASSLRQGANEQF,TRBV27,TRBD1,TRBJ2-1
ASSSGSNQPQH,TRBV2,-,TRBJ1-5
ASKHNEQF,TRBV7-3,-,TRBJ2-1
ASRGGGSSYNEQF,TRBV6-5,-,TRBJ2-1
ASSIELTGFSYEQY,TRBV19,-,TRBJ2-7
ASSVGGVVNTEAF,TRBV9,-,TRBJ1-1
ASSPTRPGGETQY,TRBV2,TRBD2,TRBJ2-5
ASSLAGTGTQY,TRBV7-9,-,TRBJ2-3
SVVGTVEQY,TRBV29-1,TRBD1,TRBJ2-7
ASRVPGGSYGYT,TRBV2,TRBD1,TRBJ1-2
ASSLGGFSNQPQH,TRBV7-2,-,TRBJ1-5
ASRQGIGDTEAF,TRBV2,-,TRBJ1-1
ASSPSETQY,TRBV2,-,TRBJ2-5
ASSLAGGLNEKLF,TRBV5-6,-,TRBJ1-4
ASSFDRAGNEQF,TRBV6-2/TRBV6-3,-,TRBJ2-1
ASSPTGQGRDEQF,TRBV5-4,TRBD1,TRBJ2-1
SVRFSGTSPYNEQF,TRBV29-1,-,TRBJ2-1
ATSDSSWNEDEQF,TRBV24-1,-,TRBJ2-1
ASSQGLAGTYNEQF,TRBV4-2,TRBD2,TRBJ2-1
ASSSNRGQETQY,TRBV7-8,-,TRBJ2-5
ASSDPGQFYGYT,TRBV9,TRBD1,TRBJ1-2
AWSPFLTRQGSY,TRBV30,TRBD1,TRBJ2-7
ASGQGTGGFYGYT,TRBV12-5,TRBD1,TRBJ1-2
ASASTGDYEQY,TRBV6-6,TRBD1,TRBJ2-7
ASSLLGGVAYNEQF,TRBV11-2,-,TRBJ2-1
ASSSGQSMNTEAF,TRBV7-9,-,TRBJ1-1
ASNEVGVSYGYT,TRBV19,-,TRBJ1-2